These 2 T cell receptor beta chains were sequenced from one sample in a study of patients and donors after allogeneic stem cell transplantation. One entry per CDR3 protein, called by TCRdb with MiXCR from the RT-PCR reads. Among about 160,000 distinct CDR3 sequences listed, roughly 22% were seen once. The sequenced sample consisted of blood, either unsorted or a sorted T cell fraction (not recorded which). These receptors were collected from a human donor who was either an allogeneic HSCT recipient or a stem cell or donor lymphocyte infusion donor (not recorded which). It is not recorded whose cells these are; they may come from a transplant donor.

There are many counts of this clonotype. The chain has TRBV5-1 and TRBJ2-2; D not resolved. Trimming removed 9 bases from V and 3 bases from J, with 15 bases in between. Germline V gives CDR1 SGHRS, CDR2 YFSETQ. This CDR3 spans 14 amino acids. CDR3 sequence reads: CATTPSGDTGELFF. Here the CDR3 DNA reads TGCGCCACCACCCCCTCCGGAGACACCGGGGAGCTGTTTTTT.

This clonotype was recorded a few times. The chain joins TRBV12-3 or TRBV12-4 to TRBJ1-6, with a tentative D call TRBD1 (5 bases). V lost 2 bases to trimming and J lost 8 bases, with 10 bases between them. The CDR3 is 14 residues long. CDR3 sequence: CASSLWGFDSPLHF. The CDR3 DNA follows: TGTGCCAGCAGTTTATGGGGGTTTGATTCACCCCTCCACTTT.